These 22 T cell receptor beta chains came from one sample sequenced in a study of blood T cell repertoires in COVID-19 (dated by TCRdb to 2020 to 2022). The receptor library was made with the immunoSEQ multiplex PCR assay. What TCRdb holds here is the immuneACCESS table cut down to in-frame rearrangements. Part of the clones is not present; checked against another copy, under half of the missing clones reflect an unresolved V gene, and the others are unexplained. For this sample there are 150,000 to 200,000 clones; roughly four fifths appear just once. Clones ranked in the top ten supply roughly 9.6% of the sample. The sequenced sample was peripheral blood. The receptors were sampled from a man aged 55 to 70 with active or convalescent COVID-19.

This chain joins TRBV28 and TRBJ1-5; possible D gene TRBD1, 6 bases. Germline assignment: CDR1 MDHEN and CDR2 SYDVKM. This CDR3 is built from 15 residues. Trimming removed 3 bases from V and 6 bases from J, with 15 bases in between. The CDR3 here is CASSLPGASTQPQHF. In nucleotides, the CDR3 is TGTGCCAGCAGTTTGCCAGGGGCGAGTACTCAGCCCCAGCATTTT.

The chain carries TRBV19 and TRBJ2-2; 14 bases are shared with TRBD2. The length of the CDR3 is 18 residues. Germline V gene data show CDR1 as LNHDA and CDR2 as SQIVND (reference sequence). Trimming at V came to 6 bases and at J to 2 bases, leaving 8 bases not matched to a gene. The CDR3 loop is CASSKTSGGVVNTGELFF. The CDR3 DNA is TGTGCCAGTAGCAAGACTAGCGGGGGGGTAGTTAACACCGGGGAGCTGTTTTTT.

This chain uses TRBV2 with TRBJ2-3; D perhaps matches TRBD2 (6 bases). The CDR3 consists of 16 residues. Trimming stripped 4 bases from V and 0 bases from J, with 14 bases between. Looked up from germline, CDR1 is SNHLY and CDR2 is FYNNEI. The CDR3 sequence is CASSGSLAGSTDTQYF. CDR3 in DNA: TGTGCCAGCAGTGGCTCCCTGGCGGGGAGCACAGATACGCAGTATTTT.

Only one count was recorded for this clone. The J gene is TRBJ1-4, the V gene TRBV5-1, with 7 bases that match TRBD1. CDR1 is SGHRS and CDR2 is YFSETQ in the germline V gene. This CDR3 comprises 16 residues. The V segment lost 3 bases and the J segment 0 bases; nucleotides outside the gene matches: 5. CDR3 in DNA: TGCGCCAGCAGCTCGGACAGGTTTGCAACTAATGAAAAACTGTTTTTT. Translating it yields CASSSDRFATNEKLFF.

V is TRBV4-2 and J is TRBJ1-5; TRBD1 matches at 8 bases. V gave up 1 base and J gave up 4 bases; unmatched junction bases: 9. Germline loops: CDR1 LGHNA, CDR2 YNFKEQ. The CDR3 has 17 amino acids. CDR3 protein: CASSQVAGDRGNQPQHF. In nucleotides, the CDR3 is TGTGCCAGCAGCCAAGTCGCCGGAGACAGGGGTAATCAGCCCCAGCATTTT.

The chain combines TRBV6-5 with TRBJ1-6, with 9 bases aligning to TRBD1. The CDR3 has 14 amino acids. Trimming cost V 7 bases and J 8 bases; bases outside gene matches: 6. Germline V gene sequence: CDR1 MNHEY, CDR2 SVGAGI. The CDR3 here is CASTAGQGYSPLHF. The CDR3 DNA sequence: TGTGCCAGCACCGCGGGACAGGGATATTCACCCCTCCACTTT.

This chain joins TRBV15 and TRBJ2-3, with unresolved D. The V and J ends lost 0 bases and 2 bases respectively, with 9 bases between them. The CDR3 runs to 15 residues. The germline V gene has CDR1 LNHNV and CDR2 YYDKDF (reference sequence). Here the CDR3 reads CATSRDSQFTDTQYF. The CDR3 coding sequence is TGTGCCACCAGCAGAGATTCACAGTTCACAGATACGCAGTATTTT.

Note on this clone: This sample includes further DNA sequences coding for the same CDR3. V gene TRBV3-1 (or the pseudogene TRBV3-2) combines with J gene TRBJ1-6, with 8 bases lining up with TRBD1. The junction had 8 bases not matched to a gene; V was cut back by 6 bases and J by 7 bases. Germline V lookup: CDR1 LGHDT, CDR2 YNNKEL (reference sequence). This CDR3 is built from 15 residues. In DNA form, the CDR3 reads TGTGCCAGCAGACTCGGACAGGGCGGCAATTCACCCCTCCACTTT. Its translation is CASRLGQGGNSPLHF.

This chain links TRBV7-6 with TRBJ2-7; 13 bases are shared with TRBD2. CDR1 is SGHVS, CDR2 FNYEAQ, per germline. The CDR3 is 15 amino acids. Unmatched junction bases numbered 3, after V lost 5 bases and J lost 2 bases. DNA for the CDR3: TGTGCCAGCAGCCCGGGACTAGCGGGGCCCTACGAGCAGTACTTC. As protein: CASSPGLAGPYEQYF.

The chain carries TRBV16 and TRBJ1-1, with TRBD1 identical over 9 bases. The germline gives CDR1 KGHSY, CDR2 FQNENV. The CDR3 is made up of 17 amino acids. Losses at the gene ends were 0 bases for V and 10 bases for J; bases not matched to a gene: 15. The chain's CDR3 is CASSQSPRTGAGLAAFF. The CDR3 DNA follows: TGTGCCAGCAGCCAATCGCCCCGGACAGGGGCGGGTTTGGCAGCTTTCTTT.

This clone was seen once. V is TRBV7-9 and J is TRBJ1-1, with no clear D. Germline V gene lookup returns CDR1 SEHNR and CDR2 FQNEAQ (reference sequence). The V end lost 5 bases, the J end lost 3 bases, and 13 bases lay between the germline ends. This CDR3 comprises 14 residues. CDR3 residues: CASSPPYGDTEAFF. In DNA form, the CDR3 reads TGTGCCAGCAGCCCACCTTATGGAGACACTGAAGCTTTCTTT. The whole variable domain, remainder taken from reference TRBV7-9 and TRBJ1-1, is DTGVSQNPRHKITKRGQNVTFRCDPISEHNRLYWYRQTLGQGPEFLTYFQNEAQLEKSRLLSDRFSAERPKGSFSTLEIQRTEQGDSAMYLCASSPPYGDTEAFFGQGTRLTVV.

V and J are TRBV5-8 and TRBJ2-3, with 7 bases aligning to TRBD2. The CDR3 length is 16 residues. With 4 bases clipped from V and 1 base from J, the junction kept 9 bases outside the gene matches. CDR1 SGHTS and CDR2 YDEGEE come from the germline V gene. CDR3 nucleotide sequence: TGTGCCAGCAGCATGGGTTTGGCGGGAGGCACAGATACGCAGTATTTT. Translating it yields CASSMGLAGGTDTQYF.

In DNA, the CDR3 is TGTGCCAGCAGCCTGACATACCGCGATGAAAAACTGTTTTTT. This encodes CASSLTYRDEKLFF. The gene calls are TRBV7-2 and TRBJ1-4, with no clear D. The CDR3 extends over 14 amino acids. V gave up 5 bases and J gave up 6 bases, with 13 bases separating them. In germline, CDR1 is SGHTA, CDR2 FQGNSA.

This chain uses TRBV5-5 with TRBJ2-7, with 9 bases matching TRBD1. Germline V gene sequence: CDR1 SGHKS, CDR2 YYEKEE (reference sequence). The V and J ends lost 1 base and 3 bases, in that order; junction bases with no gene match: 5. The CDR3 spans 15 residues. Written as DNA, the CDR3 is TGTGCCAGCAGCTTGCGGGACAGGGTATTCTACGAGCAGTACTTC. It encodes CASSLRDRVFYEQYF. Combining the CDR3 with reference TRBV5-5 and TRBJ2-7 gives the whole variable domain DAGVTQSPTHLIKTRGQQVTLRCSPISGHKSVSWYQQVLGQGPQFIFQYYEKEERGRGNFPDRFSARQFPNYSSELNVNALLLGDSALYLCASSLRDRVFYEQYFGPGTRLTVT.

V is TRBV13 and J is TRBJ1-4, with D possibly being TRBD1 (5 bases). CDR1 and CDR2 (germline): PRHDT, FYEKMQ (reference sequence). V dropped 5 bases and J dropped 1 base, with 11 bases sitting between them. The CDR3 totals 15 residues. The chain's CDR3 is CASSTRGGTNEKLFF. The CDR3 nucleotides read TGTGCCAGCAGCACAAGGGGCGGAACTAATGAAAAACTGTTTTTT.

The chain couples TRBV2 to TRBJ1-2; 9 nucleotides align to TRBD1. This CDR3 region has 15 residues. CDR1 SNHLY and CDR2 FYNNEI come from the germline V gene. Trimming removed 6 bases from V and 8 bases from J; junction bases left unmatched: 13. The CDR3 here is CASSAGTGSIGGYTF. CDR3 nucleotides: TGTGCCAGCAGCGCCGGGACAGGGAGTATAGGGGGCTACACCTTC.

This sequence joins TRBV9 and TRBJ2-3; D is ambiguous. V lost 0 bases, J lost 2 bases, and 10 bases lay in between. In germline, CDR1 is SGDLS, CDR2 YYNGEE. This CDR3 is 15 amino acids long. The CDR3 nucleotides read TGTGCCAGCAGCGTAGGCCTAGTAGCCACAGATACGCAGTATTTT. Translation gives CASSVGLVATDTQYF.

This clone has just a few counts. One end of the junction fails to match germline, which may point to a read error. The chain uses TRBV18 and TRBJ1-1, with D possibly being TRBD1 (5 bases). The germline V gene encodes CDR1 KGHSH and CDR2 LQKENI. This CDR3 contains 14 residues. CDR3 bases: TGTGCCAGCTCACAGGGGACTGTGAACCCTGAAGCTTTCTTT. It codes for CASSQGTVNPEAFF.

The chain links TRBV5-1 to TRBJ1-1, with D unresolved. This CDR3 has 14 residues. In germline, CDR1 is SGHRS, CDR2 YFSETQ. V lost 4 bases, J lost 0 bases, and 10 bases lay in between. This CDR3 reads CASSPTPVNTEAFF. The CDR3 nucleotides are TGCGCCAGCAGCCCGACTCCAGTGAACACTGAAGCTTTCTTT.

The chain couples TRBV28 to TRBJ1-4; 7 bases agree with TRBD1. Germline V lookup: CDR1 MDHEN, CDR2 SYDVKM. The length of the CDR3 is 15 residues. V dropped 1 base and J dropped 3; count of bases not matched to a gene: 2. This CDR3 is CASSLSGQSNEKLFF. The DNA of the CDR3 is TGTGCCAGCAGTTTATCGGGACAGTCTAATGAAAAACTGTTTTTT.

V gene TRBV5-5 combines with J gene TRBJ1-4; weak D call: TRBD1 (6 bases). CDR1 is SGHKS, CDR2 YYEKEE, per germline (reference sequence). V gave up 4 bases and J gave up 4 bases, with 17 bases separating them. CDR3 length: 16 amino acids. The CDR3 loop reads CASSATYQQGNEKLFF. The DNA for the CDR3 is TGTGCCAGCAGCGCCACCTACCAACAGGGTAATGAAAAACTGTTTTTT.

The sample holds one count of this clone. This chain connects TRBV7-3 to TRBJ2-3, with TRBD1 matching 10 bases. Germline values: CDR1 SGHTA, CDR2 FQGTGA. CDR3 length equals 17 residues. V lost 5 bases and J lost 1; bases outside the gene matches: 9. CDR3 loop: CASSPVQTGGGTDTQYF. DNA of the CDR3: TGTGCCAGCAGCCCAGTTCAGACAGGGGGCGGCACAGATACGCAGTATTTT. Full variable domain (missing parts from reference TRBV7-3 and TRBJ2-3): GAGVSQTPSNKVTEKGKYVELRCDPISGHTALYWYRQSLGQGPEFLIYFQGTGAADDSGLPNDRFFAVRPEGSVSTLKIQRTERGDSAVYLCASSPVQTGGGTDTQYFGPGTRLTVL.